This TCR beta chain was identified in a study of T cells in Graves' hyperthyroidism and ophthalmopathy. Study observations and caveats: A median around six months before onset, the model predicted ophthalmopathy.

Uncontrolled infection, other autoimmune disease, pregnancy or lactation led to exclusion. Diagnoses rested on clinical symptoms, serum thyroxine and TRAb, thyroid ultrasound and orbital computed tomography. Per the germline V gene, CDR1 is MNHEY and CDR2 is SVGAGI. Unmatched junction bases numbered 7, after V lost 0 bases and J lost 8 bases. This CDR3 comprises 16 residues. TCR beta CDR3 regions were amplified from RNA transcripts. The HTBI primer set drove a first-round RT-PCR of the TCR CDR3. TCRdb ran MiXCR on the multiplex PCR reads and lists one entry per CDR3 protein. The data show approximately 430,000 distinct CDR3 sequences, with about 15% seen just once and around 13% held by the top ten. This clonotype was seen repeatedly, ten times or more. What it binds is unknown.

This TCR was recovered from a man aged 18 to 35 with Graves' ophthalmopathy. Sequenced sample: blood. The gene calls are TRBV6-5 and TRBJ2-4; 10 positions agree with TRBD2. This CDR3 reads CASSYSLLSGRDIQYF. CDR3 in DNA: TGTGCCAGCAGTTACTCGCTTCTCAGCGGGAGGGACATTCAGTACTTC.